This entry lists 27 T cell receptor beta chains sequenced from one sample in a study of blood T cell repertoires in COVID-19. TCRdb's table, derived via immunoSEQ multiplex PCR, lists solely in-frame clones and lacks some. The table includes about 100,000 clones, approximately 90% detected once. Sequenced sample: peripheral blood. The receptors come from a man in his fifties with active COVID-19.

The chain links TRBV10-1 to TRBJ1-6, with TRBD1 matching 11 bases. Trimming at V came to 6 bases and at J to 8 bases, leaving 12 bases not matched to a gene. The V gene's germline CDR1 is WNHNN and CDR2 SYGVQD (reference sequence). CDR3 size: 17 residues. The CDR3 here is CASRGDRGTGYYSPLHF. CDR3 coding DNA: TGCGCCAGCAGGGGGGACAGGGGGACCGGGTATTATTCACCCCTCCACTTT.

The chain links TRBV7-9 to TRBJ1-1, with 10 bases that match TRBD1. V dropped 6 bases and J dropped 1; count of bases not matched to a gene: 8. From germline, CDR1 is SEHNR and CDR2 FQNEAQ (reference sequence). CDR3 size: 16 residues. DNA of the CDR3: TGTGCCAGCAGACCAGACAGGGGGCTTTCGAACACTGAAGCTTTCTTT. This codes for CASRPDRGLSNTEAFF.

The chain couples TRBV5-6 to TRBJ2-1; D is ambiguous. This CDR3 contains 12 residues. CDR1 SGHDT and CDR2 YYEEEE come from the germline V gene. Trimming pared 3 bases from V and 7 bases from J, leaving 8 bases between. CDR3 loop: CASSYRTNEQFF. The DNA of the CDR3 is TGTGCCAGCAGCTACAGAACGAATGAGCAGTTCTTC.

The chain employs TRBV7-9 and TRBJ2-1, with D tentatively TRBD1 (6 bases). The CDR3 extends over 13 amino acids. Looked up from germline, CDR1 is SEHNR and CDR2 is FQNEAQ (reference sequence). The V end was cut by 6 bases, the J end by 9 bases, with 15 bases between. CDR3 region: CASRRQAFGEQFF. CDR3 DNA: TGTGCCAGCAGGCGACAGGCTTTCGGTGAGCAGTTCTTC.

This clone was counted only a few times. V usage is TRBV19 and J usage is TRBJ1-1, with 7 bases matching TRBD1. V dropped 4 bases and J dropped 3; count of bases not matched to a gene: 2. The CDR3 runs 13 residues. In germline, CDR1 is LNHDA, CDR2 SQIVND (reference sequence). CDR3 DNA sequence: TGTGCCAGTAGTAGGGACAGCGACACTGAAGCTTTCTTT. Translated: CASSRDSDTEAFF.

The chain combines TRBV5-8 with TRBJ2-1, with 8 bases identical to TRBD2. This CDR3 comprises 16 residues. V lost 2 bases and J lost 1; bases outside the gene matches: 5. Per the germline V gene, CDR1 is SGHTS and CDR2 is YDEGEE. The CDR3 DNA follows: TGTGCCAGCAGCTTCCCACTAGCGGATTCCTACAATGAGCAGTTCTTC. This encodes CASSFPLADSYNEQFF. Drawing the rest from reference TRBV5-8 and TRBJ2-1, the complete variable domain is EAGVTQSPTHLIKTRGQQATLRCSPISGHTSVYWYQQALGLGLQFLLWYDEGEERNRGNFPPRFSGRQFPNYSSELNVNALELEDSALYLCASSFPLADSYNEQFFGPGTRLTVL.

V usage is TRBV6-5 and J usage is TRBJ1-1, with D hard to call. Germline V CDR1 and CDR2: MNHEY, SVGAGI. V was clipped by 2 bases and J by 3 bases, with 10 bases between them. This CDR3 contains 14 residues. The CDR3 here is CASSYGGRDTEAFF. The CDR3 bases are TGTGCCAGCAGTTACGGCGGGAGGGACACTGAAGCTTTCTTT.

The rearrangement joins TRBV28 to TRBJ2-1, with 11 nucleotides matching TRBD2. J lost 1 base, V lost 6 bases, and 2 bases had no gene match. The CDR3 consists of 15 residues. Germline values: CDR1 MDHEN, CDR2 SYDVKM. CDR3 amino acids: CASRTSGRSYNEQFF. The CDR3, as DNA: TGTGCCAGCAGAACTAGCGGGAGATCCTACAATGAGCAGTTCTTC.

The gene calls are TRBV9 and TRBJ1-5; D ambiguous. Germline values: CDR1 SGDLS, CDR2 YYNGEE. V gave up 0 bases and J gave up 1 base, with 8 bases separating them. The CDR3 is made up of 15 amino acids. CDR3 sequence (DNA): TGTGCCAGCAGCGTAGGGGAGGGAAGCAATCAGCCCCAGCATTTT. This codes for CASSVGEGSNQPQHF.

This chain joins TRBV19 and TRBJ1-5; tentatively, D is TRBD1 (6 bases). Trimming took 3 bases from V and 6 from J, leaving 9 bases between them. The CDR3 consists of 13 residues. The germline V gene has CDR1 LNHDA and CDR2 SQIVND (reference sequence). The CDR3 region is CASSMGQSQPQHF. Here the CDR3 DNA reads TGTGCCAGTAGTATGGGACAAAGTCAGCCCCAGCATTTT.

For the CDR3, the DNA is TGTGCCAGCAGCCCGACAGGGGCTGGCTACGAGCAGTACGTC. It translates to CASSPTGAGYEQYV. This rearrangement joins TRBV7-2 to TRBJ2-7; TRBD1 matches 8 bases. J was trimmed by 3 bases and V by 5 bases; bases with no gene match: 6. CDR1 and CDR2 from the germline V gene are SGHTA and FQGNSA. This CDR3 is built from 14 residues.

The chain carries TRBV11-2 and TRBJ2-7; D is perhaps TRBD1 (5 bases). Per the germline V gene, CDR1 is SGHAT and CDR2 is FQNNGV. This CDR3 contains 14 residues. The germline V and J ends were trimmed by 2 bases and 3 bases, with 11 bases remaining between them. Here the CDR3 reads CASSLQGNIYEQYF. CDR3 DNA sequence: TGTGCCAGCAGCTTACAGGGTAACATCTACGAGCAGTACTTC.

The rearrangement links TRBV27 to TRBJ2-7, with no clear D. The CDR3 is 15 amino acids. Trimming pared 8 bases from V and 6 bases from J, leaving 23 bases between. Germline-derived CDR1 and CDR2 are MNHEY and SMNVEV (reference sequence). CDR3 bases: TGTGCCAGCCGGAGAGACGCGAATCCCTTTCGCGAGCAGTACGTC. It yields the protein CASRRDANPFREQYV.

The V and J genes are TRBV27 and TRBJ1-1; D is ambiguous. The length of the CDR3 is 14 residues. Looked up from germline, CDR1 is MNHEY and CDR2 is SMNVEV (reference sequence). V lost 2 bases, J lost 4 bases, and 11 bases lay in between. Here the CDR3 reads CASSLGWGGTEAFF. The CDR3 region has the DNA TGTGCCAGCAGTTTAGGGTGGGGAGGCACTGAAGCTTTCTTT.

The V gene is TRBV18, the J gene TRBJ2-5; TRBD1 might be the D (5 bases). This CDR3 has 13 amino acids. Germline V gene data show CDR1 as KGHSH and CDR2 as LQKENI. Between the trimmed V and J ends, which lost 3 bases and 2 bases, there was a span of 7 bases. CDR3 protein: CASSPTVQETQYF. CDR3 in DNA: TGTGCCAGCTCACCGACAGTGCAAGAGACCCAGTACTTC.

The CDR3 nucleotides read TGTGCCAGCAGTGAAGGGACTAGCCTAACAGATACGCAGTATTTT. This codes for CASSEGTSLTDTQYF. V and J are TRBV2 and TRBJ2-3; 8 nucleotides agree with TRBD2. With 1 base clipped from V and 3 bases from J, the junction kept 3 bases outside the gene matches. CDR1 and CDR2 (germline): SNHLY, FYNNEI. This CDR3 spans 15 amino acids.

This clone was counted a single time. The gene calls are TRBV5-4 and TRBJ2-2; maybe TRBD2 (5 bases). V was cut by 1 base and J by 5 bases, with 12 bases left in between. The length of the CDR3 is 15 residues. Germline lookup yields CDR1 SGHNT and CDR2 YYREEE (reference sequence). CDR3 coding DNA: TGTGCCAGCAGCTTGCGAAGCGGACGGACCGGGGAGCTGTTTTTT. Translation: CASSLRSGRTGELFF.

CDR3 bases: TGTGCCACCAGTGATTCTAGGACAGGGGGTCTTAATCAGCCCCAGCATTTT. Residues: CATSDSRTGGLNQPQHF. The rearrangement uses TRBV24-1 and TRBJ1-5, with 10 bases identical to TRBD1. The CDR3 length is 17 residues. V dropped 2 bases and J dropped 4; count of bases not matched to a gene: 7. Germline CDR1 reads KGHDR; CDR2 reads SFDVKD.

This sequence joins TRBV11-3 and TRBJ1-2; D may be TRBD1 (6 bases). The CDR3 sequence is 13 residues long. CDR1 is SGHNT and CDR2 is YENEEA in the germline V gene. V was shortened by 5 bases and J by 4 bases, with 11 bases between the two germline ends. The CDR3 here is CASSHRAGYGYTF. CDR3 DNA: TGTGCCAGCAGCCACAGGGCCGGCTATGGCTACACCTTC.

CDR3 in DNA: TGTGCCTCCCATCATAGCGGGAGCACTGAGCAGTTCTTC. Amino acid sequence: CASHHSGSTEQFF. This sequence joins TRBV30 and TRBJ2-1, with 9 bases matching TRBD2. The V gene's germline CDR1 is GTSNPN and CDR2 SVGIG (reference sequence). The CDR3 covers 13 residues. V was clipped by 7 bases and J by 9 bases; unmatched bases: 10.

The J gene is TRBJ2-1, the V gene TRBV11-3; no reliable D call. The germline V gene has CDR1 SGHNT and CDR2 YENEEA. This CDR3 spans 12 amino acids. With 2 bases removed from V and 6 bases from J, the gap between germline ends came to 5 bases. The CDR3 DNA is TGTGCCAGCAGCTTAACGGGCAATGAGCAGTTCTTC. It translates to CASSLTGNEQFF.

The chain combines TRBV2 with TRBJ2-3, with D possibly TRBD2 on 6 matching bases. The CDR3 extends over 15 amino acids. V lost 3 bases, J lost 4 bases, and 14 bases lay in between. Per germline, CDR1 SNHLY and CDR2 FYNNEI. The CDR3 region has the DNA TGTGCCAGCAGTGACGGCGGGGTCGGTGCAGATACGCAGTATTTT. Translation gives CASSDGGVGADTQYF.

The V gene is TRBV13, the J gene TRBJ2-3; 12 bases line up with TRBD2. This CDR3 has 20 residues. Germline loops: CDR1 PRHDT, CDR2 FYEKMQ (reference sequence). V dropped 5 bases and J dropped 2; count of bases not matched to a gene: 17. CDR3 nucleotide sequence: TGTGCCAGCAGCCCCCGTTCTAGGACTAGCGGGGAGGGGGACACAGATACGCAGTATTTT. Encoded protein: CASSPRSRTSGEGDTDTQYF.

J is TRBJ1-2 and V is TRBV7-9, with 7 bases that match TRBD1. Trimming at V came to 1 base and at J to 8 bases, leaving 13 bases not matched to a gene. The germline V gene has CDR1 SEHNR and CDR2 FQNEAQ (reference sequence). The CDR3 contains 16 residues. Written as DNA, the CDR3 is TGTGCCAGCAGCTTAGTAGGGGGCCTACCCTCATTCGGCTACACCTTC. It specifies CASSLVGGLPSFGYTF. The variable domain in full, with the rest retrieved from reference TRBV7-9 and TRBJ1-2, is DTGVSQNPRHKITKRGQNVTFRCDPISEHNRLYWYRQTLGQGPEFLTYFQNEAQLEKSRLLSDRFSAERPKGSFSTLEIQRTEQGDSAMYLCASSLVGGLPSFGYTFGSGTRLTVV.

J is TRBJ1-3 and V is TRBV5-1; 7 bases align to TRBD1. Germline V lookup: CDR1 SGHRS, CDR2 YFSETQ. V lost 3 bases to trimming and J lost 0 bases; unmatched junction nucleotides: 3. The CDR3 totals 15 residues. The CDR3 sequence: CASSYGDSSGNTIYF. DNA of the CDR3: TGCGCCAGCAGCTATGGGGACAGCTCTGGAAACACCATATATTTT. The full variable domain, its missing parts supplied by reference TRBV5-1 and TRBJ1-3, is KAGVTQTPRYLIKTRGQQVTLSCSPISGHRSVSWYQQTPGQGLQFLFEYFSETQRNKGNFPGRFSGRQFSNSRSEMNVSTLELGDSALYLCASSYGDSSGNTIYFGEGSWLTVV.

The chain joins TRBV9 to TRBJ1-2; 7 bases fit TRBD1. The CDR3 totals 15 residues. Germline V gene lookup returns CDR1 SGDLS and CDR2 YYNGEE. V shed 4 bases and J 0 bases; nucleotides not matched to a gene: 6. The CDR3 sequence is CASSPRTGANYGYTF. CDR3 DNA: TGTGCCAGCAGCCCCAGGACAGGAGCTAACTATGGCTACACCTTC.

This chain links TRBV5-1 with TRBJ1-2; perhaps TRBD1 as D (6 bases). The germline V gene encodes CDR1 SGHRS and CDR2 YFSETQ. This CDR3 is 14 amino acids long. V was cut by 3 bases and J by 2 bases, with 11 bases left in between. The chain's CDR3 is CASSSQGQNYGYTF. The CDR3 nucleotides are TGCGCCAGCAGCTCTCAGGGACAAAACTATGGCTACACCTTC.